These 24 T cell receptor beta chains originate from one sample sequenced in a study of blood T cell repertoires in COVID-19 (dated by TCRdb to the early 2020s). To prepare the library, the immunoSEQ multiplex PCR assay was applied. As stored in TCRdb, this immuneACCESS dataset retains in-frame rearrangements with V and J assigned. A fraction of the clones does not appear; measured against another copy, unresolved V genes explain less than half of the discrepancy, and the remainder lacks a known reason. This sample gives 250,000 to 300,000 clones in total; around nine tenths of them show up just once. 1.5% to 2% of the sample belongs to the ten largest clones. Sequencing input: PBMCs or T cells enriched from blood (not recorded which). The receptors stem from a woman in her sixties who had recovered from COVID-19.

CDR3 region: CASSLEGGMNTEAFF. The CDR3 coding sequence is TGTGCCAGCAGCTTGGAAGGGGGCATGAACACTGAAGCTTTCTTT. The rearrangement links TRBV5-6 to TRBJ1-1, with 7 positions matching TRBD1. This CDR3 has 15 residues. V lost 0 bases, J lost 0 bases, and 2 bases stayed unmatched. The germline V gene encodes CDR1 SGHDT and CDR2 YYEEEE. Full variable domain (rest looked up from reference TRBV5-6 and TRBJ1-1): DAGVTQSPTHLIKTRGQQVTLRCSPKSGHDTVSWYQQALGQGPQFIFQYYEEEERQRGNFPDRFSGHQFPNYSSELNVNALLLGDSALYLCASSLEGGMNTEAFFGQGTRLTVV.

The J gene is TRBJ1-5, the V gene TRBV15; possible D gene TRBD1, 5 bases. The V gene's germline CDR1 is LNHNV and CDR2 YYDKDF (reference sequence). Between the trimmed V and J ends, which lost 0 bases and 13 bases, there was a span of 19 bases. CDR3 length equals 15 residues. The CDR3 DNA reads TGTGCCACCAGCAGAGATTTGGGTGGGGCCGGAGCTCAGCATTTT. This translates into CATSRDLGGAGAQHF.

The V call is TRBV28, the J call TRBJ1-2, with a possible D match to TRBD1 (5 bases). The CDR3 runs 16 residues. CDR1 and CDR2 from the germline V gene are MDHEN and SYDVKM. V lost 6 bases, J lost 8 bases, and 25 bases lay in between. This CDR3 is CASRFPLGDDAGGYTF. The DNA of the CDR3 is TGTGCCAGCAGATTCCCTCTAGGGGATGATGCGGGAGGCTACACCTTC.

The chain combines TRBV7-3 with TRBJ2-5; D remains ambiguous. CDR3 length: 13 residues. V lost 2 bases, J lost 4 bases, and 8 bases lay in between. Germline CDR1 is SGHTA and CDR2 is FQGTGA. CDR3 nucleotide sequence: TGTGCCAGCAGCTTAGGGCTTTCAGAGACCCAGTACTTC. Amino acid sequence: CASSLGLSETQYF. The full variable domain, in which reference TRBV7-3 and TRBJ2-5 provide the parts outside the CDR3, is GAGVSQTPSNKVTEKGKYVELRCDPISGHTALYWYRQSLGQGPEFLIYFQGTGAADDSGLPNDRFFAVRPEGSVSTLKIQRTERGDSAVYLCASSLGLSETQYFGPGTRLLVL.

This clone has more than one count but fewer than ten. V and J are TRBV7-3 and TRBJ2-1, with D possibly matching TRBD2 (5 bases). V was trimmed by 5 bases and J by 9 bases, leaving 20 bases between them. Germline values: CDR1 SGHTA, CDR2 FQGTGA. The CDR3 totals 15 residues. CDR3 protein: CASSPTSSLSGEQFF. As DNA, the CDR3 is TGTGCCAGCAGCCCCACTAGTTCTTTGAGCGGTGAGCAGTTCTTC.

This sequence joins TRBV9 and TRBJ1-6, with D possibly matching TRBD1 (5 bases). The CDR3 is 14 residues long. Germline V gene lookup returns CDR1 SGDLS and CDR2 YYNGEE. V dropped 0 bases and J dropped 9 bases, with 10 bases sitting between them. Here the CDR3 DNA reads TGTGCCAGCAGCGTAGTCCCCCAGGGTTCACCCCTCCACTTT. As protein: CASSVVPQGSPLHF.

The CDR3 region has the DNA TGTGCCAGCACCCAGCAGGGTCTGATAGGTCAGCCCCAGCATTTT. Residues: CASTQQGLIGQPQHF. This chain connects TRBV2 to TRBJ1-5; tentative D call: TRBD1 (5 bases). CDR3 length equals 15 residues. Germline V gene lookup returns CDR1 SNHLY and CDR2 FYNNEI. V lost 7 bases and J lost 6, with 19 bases in between.

The chain has TRBV7-2 and TRBJ2-7, with D hard to call. This CDR3 is built from 18 residues. Trimming shortened V by 2 bases and J by 0 bases, and 20 bases separated the two germline ends. CDR1 and CDR2 (germline): SGHTA, FQGNSA. CDR3 sequence reads: CASSLHSLDSTSSYEQYF. CDR3 bases: TGTGCCAGCAGCTTACATTCCCTCGACTCAACAAGCTCCTACGAGCAGTACTTC.

This rearrangement joins TRBV19 to TRBJ1-2; tentative D call: TRBD1 (5 bases). Trimming pared 7 bases from V and 5 bases from J, leaving 23 bases between. The CDR3 loop spans 16 amino acids. CDR1 LNHDA and CDR2 SQIVND come from the germline V gene (reference sequence). The CDR3 sequence is CASTSRPGGRSYGYTF. CDR3 coding DNA: TGTGCCAGTACAAGCCGACCGGGGGGGAGAAGTTATGGCTACACCTTC.

J is TRBJ1-1 and V is TRBV7-2; the D is unclear. CDR3 length: 15 residues. Germline V gene sequence: CDR1 SGHTA, CDR2 FQGNSA. V was clipped by 5 bases and J by 0 bases, with 13 bases between them. CDR3 in DNA: TGTGCCAGCAGCCCCCCTCGCGGGATGAACACTGAAGCTTTCTTT. This translates into CASSPPRGMNTEAFF.

This clone has only a few counts. The gene calls are TRBV9 and TRBJ1-2, with D tentatively TRBD1 (6 bases). The germline V and J ends were trimmed by 0 bases and 8 bases, with 11 bases remaining between them. The V gene's germline CDR1 is SGDLS and CDR2 YYNGEE. CDR3 length: 13 residues. The DNA for the CDR3 is TGTGCCAGCAGCGTAGTGGACAGCCGAGGCTACACCTTC. Encoded protein: CASSVVDSRGYTF.

This chain links TRBV28 with TRBJ1-6; 9 bases align to TRBD1. The CDR3 has 19 residues. The germline CDR1 and CDR2 sequences are MDHEN and SYDVKM. V trimming: 8 bases; J trimming: 7 bases; junction bases outside the gene matches: 21. The CDR3 region is CASPGRLSWDRVTNSPLHF. In DNA, the CDR3 is TGTGCCAGCCCTGGAAGACTCTCGTGGGACAGGGTTACAAATTCACCCCTCCACTTT.

The sample holds one count of this clone. V gene TRBV2 combines with J gene TRBJ1-4; the match to TRBD1 covers 7 bases. Germline CDR1 and CDR2: SNHLY and FYNNEI. V gave up 1 base and J gave up 8 bases; unmatched junction bases: 7. The CDR3 totals 15 residues. CDR3 residues: CASSEDVRGNEKLFF. DNA of the CDR3: TGTGCCAGCAGTGAAGACGTCAGGGGGAACGAAAAACTGTTTTTT.

The chain joins TRBV5-1 to TRBJ2-7, with no clear D. The ends were cut back, 6 bases at V and 0 bases at J, with 13 bases in the middle. The CDR3 has 14 amino acids. CDR1 and CDR2 (germline): SGHRS, YFSETQ. In DNA, the CDR3 is TGCGCCAGCAAACCCCAGGCATCCTCCTACGAGCAGTACTTC. This sequence encodes CASKPQASSYEQYF.

Only a few counts were recorded for this clone. The V and J genes are TRBV10-3 and TRBJ1-3; 12 bases fit TRBD1. The V and J ends lost 9 bases and 2 bases, in that order; junction bases with no gene match: 2. This CDR3 region has 14 residues. From germline, CDR1 is ENHRY and CDR2 SYGVKD. Here the CDR3 reads CAMGQGAAGNTIYF. As DNA, the CDR3 is TGTGCCATGGGACAGGGGGCGGCTGGAAACACCATATATTTT.

In this sample, this clone turned up once. This chain connects TRBV2 to TRBJ1-2, with 7 bases fitting TRBD1. This CDR3 region has 16 residues. Germline CDR1 and CDR2: SNHLY and FYNNEI. J lost 7 bases, V lost 5 bases, and 16 bases had no gene match. CDR3 sequence: CASSREHRGLLGGYTF. The CDR3 nucleotides read TGTGCCAGCAGTCGGGAACACAGGGGTTTGTTAGGTGGCTACACCTTC.

The chain joins TRBV5-4 to TRBJ2-5; 7 nucleotides line up with TRBD1. Unmatched junction bases numbered 7, after V lost 4 bases and J lost 4 bases. CDR1 is SGHNT and CDR2 is YYREEE in the germline V gene (reference sequence). The CDR3 is 14 amino acids. The DNA for the CDR3 is TGTGCCAGCAGCCACTGGGACAGAAGAGAGACCCAGTACTTC. Translating it yields CASSHWDRRETQYF.

V and J are TRBV5-1 and TRBJ1-2; a weak D match, TRBD1 (5 bases). V lost 10 bases to trimming and J lost 4 bases, with 17 bases between them. Germline V lookup: CDR1 SGHRS, CDR2 YFSETQ. The CDR3 consists of 13 residues. The CDR3 protein is CASARGGSYGYTF. The CDR3 DNA is TGCGCCTCAGCCCGGGGCGGGAGCTATGGCTACACCTTC.

The rearrangement joins TRBV23-1 to TRBJ2-7; 11 nucleotides match TRBD2. TRBV23-1 is sorted into the ORF group, with uncertain function. This CDR3 has 15 residues. Trimming took 2 bases from V and 6 from J; bases not matched to a gene: 6. CDR3 amino acids: CASSQGRLAGSEQYF. CDR3 nucleotides: TGCGCCAGCAGTCAAGGGAGACTAGCGGGAAGCGAGCAGTACTTC.

V is TRBV4-1 and J is TRBJ2-6, with a tentative D call TRBD2 (6 bases). Looked up from germline, CDR1 is MGHRA and CDR2 is YSYEKL. The CDR3 consists of 15 residues. V was trimmed by 3 bases and J by 1 base, leaving 7 bases between them. CDR3 DNA: TGCGCCAGCAGCCAGGAGGGTTCTGGGGCCAACGTCCTGACTTTC. Translated: CASSQEGSGANVLTF.

V gene TRBV21-1 combines with J gene TRBJ2-1; no check of the table's D call, TRBD2, against the DNA was made. TRBV21-1 represents a pseudogene. The CDR3 has 15 amino acids. The CDR3 here is CASSSLTTSDNEQFF. In DNA, the CDR3 is TGTGCCAGCAGCAGTTTAACTACTAGTGATAATGAGCAGTTCTTC.

CDR3 loop: CAIKPGQGSEAFF. DNA of the CDR3: TGTGCCATCAAACCGGGACAGGGTTCTGAAGCTTTCTTT. V is TRBV10-3 and J is TRBJ1-1; 9 positions agree with TRBD1. After removal of 7 bases from V and 6 bases from J, the junction contained 6 bases not matched to a gene. The CDR3 is 13 residues long. In germline, CDR1 is ENHRY, CDR2 SYGVKD.

The chain recombines TRBV24-1 with TRBJ1-2; TRBD1 aligns across 7 bases. Per germline, CDR1 KGHDR and CDR2 SFDVKD. CDR3 length: 13 amino acids. After removal of 4 bases from V and 5 bases from J, the junction contained 3 bases not matched to a gene. CDR3 in DNA: TGTGCCACCAGTGACCCGGGACAGTATGGCTACACCTTC. It encodes CATSDPGQYGYTF.

This chain links TRBV2 with TRBJ2-1; D is ambiguous. Germline CDR1 is SNHLY and CDR2 is FYNNEI. The CDR3 contains 12 residues. Trimming took off 5 bases at V and 7 bases at J, with 9 bases between the two ends. DNA of the CDR3: TGTGCCAGCAGTAGTGACATAAATGAGCAGTTCTTC. As protein: CASSSDINEQFF.